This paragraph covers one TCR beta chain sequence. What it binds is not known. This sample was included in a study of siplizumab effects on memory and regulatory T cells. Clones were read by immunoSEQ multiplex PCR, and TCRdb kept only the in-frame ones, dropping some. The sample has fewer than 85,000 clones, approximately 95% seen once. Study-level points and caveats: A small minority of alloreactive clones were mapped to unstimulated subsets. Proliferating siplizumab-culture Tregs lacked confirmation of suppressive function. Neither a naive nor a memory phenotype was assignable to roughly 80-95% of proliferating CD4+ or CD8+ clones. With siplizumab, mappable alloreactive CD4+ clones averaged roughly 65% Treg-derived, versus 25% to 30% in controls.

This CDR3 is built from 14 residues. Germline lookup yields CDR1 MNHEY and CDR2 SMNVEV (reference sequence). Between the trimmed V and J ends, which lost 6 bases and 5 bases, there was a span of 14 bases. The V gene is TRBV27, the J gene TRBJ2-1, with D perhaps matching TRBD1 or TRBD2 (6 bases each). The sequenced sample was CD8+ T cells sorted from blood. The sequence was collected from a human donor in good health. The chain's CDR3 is CASREYRGHNEQFF. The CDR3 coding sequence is TGTGCCAGCAGAGAATATCGGGGGCACAATGAGCAGTTCTTC.